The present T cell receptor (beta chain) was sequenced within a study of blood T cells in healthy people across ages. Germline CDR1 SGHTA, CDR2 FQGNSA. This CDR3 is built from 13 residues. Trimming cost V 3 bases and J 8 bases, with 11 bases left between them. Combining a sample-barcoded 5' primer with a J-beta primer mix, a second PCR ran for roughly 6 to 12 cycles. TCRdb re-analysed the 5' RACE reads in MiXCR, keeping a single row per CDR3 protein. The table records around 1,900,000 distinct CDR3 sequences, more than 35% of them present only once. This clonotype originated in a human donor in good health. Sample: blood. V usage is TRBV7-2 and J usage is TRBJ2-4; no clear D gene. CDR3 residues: CASSLRPRDIQYF. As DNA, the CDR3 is TGTGCCAGCAGCTTGAGGCCCCGGGACATTCAGTACTTC. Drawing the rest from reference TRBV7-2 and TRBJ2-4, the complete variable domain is GAGVSQSPSNKVTEKGKDVELRCDPISGHTALYWYRQSLGQGLEFLIYFQGNSAPDKSGLPSDRFSAERTGGSVSTLTIQRTQQEDSAVYLCASSLRPRDIQYFGAGTRLSVL.